This TCR beta chain comes out of a study of blood T cell repertoires in COVID-19. The overall study: Sites in the United States, Italy and Spain provided acute and convalescent COVID-19 samples. The analysed material was cDNA or gDNA that came from T cells, B-cell-depleted T cells, or PBMCs.

V shed 5 bases, J shed 8 bases, and the junction held 22 bases outside the gene matches. This CDR3 is built from 19 residues. Per germline, CDR1 SEHNR and CDR2 FQNEAQ (reference sequence). Per the original data handling: Nucleated cell counts were estimated from reference gene primer amplification. The protocol was immunoSEQ multiplex PCR, while the TCRdb copy is restricted to in-frame clones and leaves out a portion. The V and J calls and clone size come from that table; D and trimming were worked out from the DNA. The profile covers 300,000 or so clones, with 65% to 90% appearing a single time and about 4.2% taken by the ten largest. Grouping used clinical history reported by participants in a survey and questionnaire.

The chain employs TRBV7-9 and TRBJ1-4, with 8 bases lining up with TRBD1. The receptor was derived from a woman between 35 and 50 years old with acute COVID-19. What was sequenced was PBMCs or T cells enriched from blood (not recorded which). Here the CDR3 reads CASSQTQGAIRENQEKLFF. DNA for the CDR3: TGTGCCAGCAGCCAAACTCAGGGGGCTATTCGAGAGAACCAAGAAAAACTGTTTTTT.